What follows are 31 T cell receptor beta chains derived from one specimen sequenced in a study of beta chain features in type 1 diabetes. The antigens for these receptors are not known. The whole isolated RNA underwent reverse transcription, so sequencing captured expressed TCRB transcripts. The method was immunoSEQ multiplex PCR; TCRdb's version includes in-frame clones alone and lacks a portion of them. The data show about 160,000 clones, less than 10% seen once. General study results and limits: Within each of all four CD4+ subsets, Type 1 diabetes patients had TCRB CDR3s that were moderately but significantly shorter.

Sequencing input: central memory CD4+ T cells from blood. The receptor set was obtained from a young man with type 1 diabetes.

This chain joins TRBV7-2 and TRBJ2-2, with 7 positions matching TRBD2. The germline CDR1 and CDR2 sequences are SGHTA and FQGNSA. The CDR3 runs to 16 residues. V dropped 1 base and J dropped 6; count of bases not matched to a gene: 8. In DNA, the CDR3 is TGTGCCAGCAGCTTAGTAGCAGCGGGGACCGCCGGGGAGCTGTTTTTT. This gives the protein CASSLVAAGTAGELFF.

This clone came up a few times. The CDR3 reads CASSTLAGSTDTQYF. CDR3 DNA sequence: TGTGCCAGCAGCACACTAGCGGGGAGCACAGATACGCAGTATTTT. V usage is TRBV11-2 and J usage is TRBJ2-3; 10 nucleotides align to TRBD2. From germline, CDR1 is SGHAT and CDR2 FQNNGV. The CDR3 spans 15 residues. V gave up 5 bases and J gave up 0 bases; unmatched junction bases: 2.

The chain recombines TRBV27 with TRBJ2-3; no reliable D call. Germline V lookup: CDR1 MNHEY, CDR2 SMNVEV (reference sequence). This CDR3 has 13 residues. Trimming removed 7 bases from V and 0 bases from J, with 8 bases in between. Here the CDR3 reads CASKLTSTDTQYF. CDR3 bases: TGTGCCAGCAAGCTAACTAGCACAGATACGCAGTATTTT.

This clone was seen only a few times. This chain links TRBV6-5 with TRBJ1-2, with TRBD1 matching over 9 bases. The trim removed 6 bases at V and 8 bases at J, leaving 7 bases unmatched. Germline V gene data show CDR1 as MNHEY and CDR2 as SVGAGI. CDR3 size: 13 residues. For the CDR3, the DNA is TGTGCCAGCAGGCCCGACAGGGGGTTCGGCTACACCTTC. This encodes CASRPDRGFGYTF.

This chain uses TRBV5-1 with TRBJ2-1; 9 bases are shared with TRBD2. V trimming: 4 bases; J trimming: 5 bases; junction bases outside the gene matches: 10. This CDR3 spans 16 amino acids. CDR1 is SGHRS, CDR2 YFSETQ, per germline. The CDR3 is CASSPEGGRGNNEQFF. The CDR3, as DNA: TGCGCCAGCAGCCCCGAGGGCGGGAGGGGGAACAATGAGCAGTTCTTC.

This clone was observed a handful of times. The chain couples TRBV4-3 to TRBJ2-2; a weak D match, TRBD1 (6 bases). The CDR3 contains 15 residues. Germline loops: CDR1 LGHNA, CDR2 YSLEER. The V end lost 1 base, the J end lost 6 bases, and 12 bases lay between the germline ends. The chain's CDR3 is CASSQGTGLSGELFF. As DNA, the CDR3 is TGCGCCAGCAGCCAAGGAACAGGGCTGTCCGGGGAGCTGTTTTTT.

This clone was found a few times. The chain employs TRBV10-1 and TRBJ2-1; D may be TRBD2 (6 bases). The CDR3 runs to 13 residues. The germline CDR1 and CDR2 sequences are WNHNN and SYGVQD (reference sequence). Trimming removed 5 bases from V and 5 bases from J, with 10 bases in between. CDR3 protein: CASSNGGNNEQFF. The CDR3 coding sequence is TGCGCCAGCAGTAACGGGGGAAACAATGAGCAGTTCTTC.

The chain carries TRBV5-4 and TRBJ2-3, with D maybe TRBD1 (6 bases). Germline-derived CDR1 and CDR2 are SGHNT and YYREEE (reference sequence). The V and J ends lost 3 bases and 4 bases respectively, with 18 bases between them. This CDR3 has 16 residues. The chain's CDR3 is CASSWKTQGRADTQYF. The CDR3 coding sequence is TGTGCCAGCAGCTGGAAGACACAGGGACGGGCAGATACGCAGTATTTT.

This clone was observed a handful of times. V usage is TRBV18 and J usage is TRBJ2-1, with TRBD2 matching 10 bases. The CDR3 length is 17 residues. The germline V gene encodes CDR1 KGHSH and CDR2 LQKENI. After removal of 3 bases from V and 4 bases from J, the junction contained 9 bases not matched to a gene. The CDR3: CASSPSLAGEGYNEQFF. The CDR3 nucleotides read TGTGCCAGCTCACCTTCTCTAGCGGGAGAGGGGTACAATGAGCAGTTCTTC.

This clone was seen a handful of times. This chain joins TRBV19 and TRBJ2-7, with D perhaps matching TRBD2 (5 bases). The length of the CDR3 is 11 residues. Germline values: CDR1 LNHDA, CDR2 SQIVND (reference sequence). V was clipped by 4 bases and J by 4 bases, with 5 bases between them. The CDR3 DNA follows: TGTGCCAGTAGTAGCGGGTACGAGCAGTACTTC. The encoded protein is CASSSGYEQYF.

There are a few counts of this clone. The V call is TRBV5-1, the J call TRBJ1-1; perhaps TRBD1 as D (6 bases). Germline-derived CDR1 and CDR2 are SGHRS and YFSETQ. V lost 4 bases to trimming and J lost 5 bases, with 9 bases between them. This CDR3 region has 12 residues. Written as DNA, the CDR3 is TGCGCCAGCAGCATGGGACAAACTGAAGCTTTCTTT. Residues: CASSMGQTEAFF. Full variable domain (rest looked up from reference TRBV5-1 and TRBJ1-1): KAGVTQTPRYLIKTRGQQVTLSCSPISGHRSVSWYQQTPGQGLQFLFEYFSETQRNKGNFPGRFSGRQFSNSRSEMNVSTLELGDSALYLCASSMGQTEAFFGQGTRLTVV.

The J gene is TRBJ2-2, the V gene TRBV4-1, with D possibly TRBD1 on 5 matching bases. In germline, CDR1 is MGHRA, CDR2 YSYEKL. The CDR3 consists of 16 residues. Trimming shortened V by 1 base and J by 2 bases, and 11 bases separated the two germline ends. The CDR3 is CASSQVLRANTGELFF. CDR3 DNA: TGCGCCAGCAGCCAAGTCCTCAGGGCTAACACCGGGGAGCTGTTTTTT.

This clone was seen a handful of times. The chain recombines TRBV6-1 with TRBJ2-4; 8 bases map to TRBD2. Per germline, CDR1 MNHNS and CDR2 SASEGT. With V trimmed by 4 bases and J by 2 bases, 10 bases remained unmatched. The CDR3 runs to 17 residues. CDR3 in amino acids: CASSVVGAGASKNIQYF. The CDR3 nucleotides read TGTGCCAGCAGTGTGGTCGGAGCGGGAGCGTCCAAAAACATTCAGTACTTC.

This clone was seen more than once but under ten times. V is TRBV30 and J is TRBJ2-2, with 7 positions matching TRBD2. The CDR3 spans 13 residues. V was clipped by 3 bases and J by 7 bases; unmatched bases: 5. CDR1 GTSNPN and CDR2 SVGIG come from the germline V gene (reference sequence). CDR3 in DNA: TGTGCCTGGAGCCTAACGGGGGGCGGGGAGCTGTTTTTT. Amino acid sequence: CAWSLTGGGELFF.

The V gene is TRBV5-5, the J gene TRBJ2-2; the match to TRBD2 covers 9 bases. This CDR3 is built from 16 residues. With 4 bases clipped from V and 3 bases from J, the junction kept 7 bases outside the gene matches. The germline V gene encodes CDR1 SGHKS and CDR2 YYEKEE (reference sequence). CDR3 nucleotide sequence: TGTGCCAGCAGCGAGAATAGCGGGAGACACACCGGGGAGCTGTTTTTT. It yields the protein CASSENSGRHTGELFF.

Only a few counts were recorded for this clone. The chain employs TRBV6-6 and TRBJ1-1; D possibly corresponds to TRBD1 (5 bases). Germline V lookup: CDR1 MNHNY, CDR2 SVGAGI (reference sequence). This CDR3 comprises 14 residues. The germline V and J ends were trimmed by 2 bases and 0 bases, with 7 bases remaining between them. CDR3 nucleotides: TGTGCCAGCAGTTACGAAGGGGTGAACACTGAAGCTTTCTTT. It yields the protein CASSYEGVNTEAFF.

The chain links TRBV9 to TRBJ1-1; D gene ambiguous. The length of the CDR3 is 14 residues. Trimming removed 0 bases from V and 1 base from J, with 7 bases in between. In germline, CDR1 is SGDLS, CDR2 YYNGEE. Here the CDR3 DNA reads TGTGCCAGCAGCGTAGACCACGGGAACACTGAAGCTTTCTTT. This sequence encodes CASSVDHGNTEAFF.

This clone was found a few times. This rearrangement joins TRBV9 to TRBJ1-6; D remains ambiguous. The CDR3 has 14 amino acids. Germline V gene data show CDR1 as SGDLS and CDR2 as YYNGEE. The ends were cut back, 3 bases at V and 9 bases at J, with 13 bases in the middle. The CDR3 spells CASSAIPSGSPLHF. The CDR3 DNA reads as TGTGCCAGCAGCGCTATCCCCAGCGGTTCACCCCTCCACTTT.

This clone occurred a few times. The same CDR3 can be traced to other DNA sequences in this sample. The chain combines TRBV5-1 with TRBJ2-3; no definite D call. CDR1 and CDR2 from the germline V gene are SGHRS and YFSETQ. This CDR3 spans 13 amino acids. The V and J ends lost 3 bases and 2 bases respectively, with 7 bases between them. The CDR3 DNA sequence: TGCGCCAGCAGCTCCTACTCCACAGATACGCAGTATTTT. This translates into CASSSYSTDTQYF.

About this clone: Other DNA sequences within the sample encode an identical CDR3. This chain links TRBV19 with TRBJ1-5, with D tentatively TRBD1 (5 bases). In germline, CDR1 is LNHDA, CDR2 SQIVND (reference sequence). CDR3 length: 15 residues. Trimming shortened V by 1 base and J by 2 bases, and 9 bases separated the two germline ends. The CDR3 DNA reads TGTGCCAGTAGTATAGGCACAGGCGGCAATCAGCCCCAGCATTTT. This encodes CASSIGTGGNQPQHF. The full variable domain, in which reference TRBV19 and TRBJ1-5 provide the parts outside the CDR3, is DGGITQSPKYLFRKEGQNVTLSCEQNLNHDAMYWYRQDPGQGLRLIYYSQIVNDFQKGDIAEGYSVSREKKESFPLTVTSAQKNPTAFYLCASSIGTGGNQPQHFGDGTRLSIL.

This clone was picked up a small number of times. The CDR3 bases are TGTGCCAGCAGCCCAGACGGGTTTTTCAATGAAAAACTGTTTTTT. Translated, it gives CASSPDGFFNEKLFF. The chain combines TRBV9 with TRBJ1-4; D unresolved. CDR1 is SGDLS and CDR2 is YYNGEE in the germline V gene. CDR3 length: 15 amino acids. V gave up 4 bases and J gave up 5 bases, with 15 bases separating them.

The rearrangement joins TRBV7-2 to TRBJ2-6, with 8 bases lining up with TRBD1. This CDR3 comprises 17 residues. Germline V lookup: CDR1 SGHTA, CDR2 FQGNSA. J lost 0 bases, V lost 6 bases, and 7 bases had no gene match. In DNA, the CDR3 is TGTGCCAGCAGGCTACAGGGGGGTTTCTCTGGGGCCAACGTCCTGACTTTC. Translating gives CASRLQGGFSGANVLTF.

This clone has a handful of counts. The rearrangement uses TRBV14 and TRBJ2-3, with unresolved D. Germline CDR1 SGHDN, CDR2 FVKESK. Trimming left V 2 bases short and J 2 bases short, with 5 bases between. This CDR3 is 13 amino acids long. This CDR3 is CASSQQITDTQYF. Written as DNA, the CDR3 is TGTGCCAGCAGCCAACAGATCACAGATACGCAGTATTTT.

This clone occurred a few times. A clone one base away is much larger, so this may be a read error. CDR3 coding DNA: TGTGCCAGCAGCCAAAGCACAGATACGCAGTATTTT. This codes for CASSQSTDTQYF. The V and J genes are TRBV5-4 and TRBJ2-3; unclear D gene. The CDR3 has 12 residues. The germline gives CDR1 SGHNT, CDR2 YYREEE (reference sequence). Trimming took off 4 bases at V and 0 bases at J, with 3 bases between the two ends.

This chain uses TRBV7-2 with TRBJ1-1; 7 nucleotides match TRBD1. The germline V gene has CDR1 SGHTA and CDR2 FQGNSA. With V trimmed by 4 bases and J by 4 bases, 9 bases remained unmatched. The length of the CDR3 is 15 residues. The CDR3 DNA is TGTGCCAGCAGCTCCAGAACAGGGGCTGGCACTGAAGCTTTCTTT. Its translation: CASSSRTGAGTEAFF.

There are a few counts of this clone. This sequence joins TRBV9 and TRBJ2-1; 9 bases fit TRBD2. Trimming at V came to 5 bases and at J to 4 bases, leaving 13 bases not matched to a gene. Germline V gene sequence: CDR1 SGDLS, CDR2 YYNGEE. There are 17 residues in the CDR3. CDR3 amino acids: CASSLGAGGGTYNEQFF. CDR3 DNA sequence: TGTGCCAGCAGTTTAGGAGCGGGGGGCGGGACATACAATGAGCAGTTCTTC.

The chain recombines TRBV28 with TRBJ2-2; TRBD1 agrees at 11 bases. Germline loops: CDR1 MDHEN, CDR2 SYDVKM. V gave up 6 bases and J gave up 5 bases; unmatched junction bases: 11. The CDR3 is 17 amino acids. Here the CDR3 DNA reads TGTGCCAGCAGCTCATCTTGGGGGACAGGGGGGACCGGGGAGCTGTTTTTT. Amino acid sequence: CASSSSWGTGGTGELFF.

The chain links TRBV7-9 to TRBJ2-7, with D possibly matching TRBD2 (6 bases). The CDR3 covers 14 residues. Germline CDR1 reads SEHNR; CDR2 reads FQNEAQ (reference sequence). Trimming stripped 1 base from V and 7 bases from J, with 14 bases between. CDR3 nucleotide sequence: TGTGCCAGCAGCTTAGACGGGAGAACGAGGGAGCAGTACTTC. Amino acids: CASSLDGRTREQYF.

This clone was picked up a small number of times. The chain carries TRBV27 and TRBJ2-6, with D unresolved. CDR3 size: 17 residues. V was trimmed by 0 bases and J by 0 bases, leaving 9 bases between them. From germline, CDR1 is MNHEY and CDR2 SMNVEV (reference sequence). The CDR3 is CASSLSRQSSGANVLTF. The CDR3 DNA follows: TGTGCCAGCAGTTTATCCAGGCAAAGCTCTGGGGCCAACGTCCTGACTTTC.

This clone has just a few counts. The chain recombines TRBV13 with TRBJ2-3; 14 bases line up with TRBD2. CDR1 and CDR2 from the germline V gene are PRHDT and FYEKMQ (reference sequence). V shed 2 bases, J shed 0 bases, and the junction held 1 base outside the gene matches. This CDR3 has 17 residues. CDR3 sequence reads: CASSLRLAGGSTDTQYF. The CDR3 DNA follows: TGTGCCAGCAGCTTAAGACTAGCGGGGGGGAGCACAGATACGCAGTATTTT. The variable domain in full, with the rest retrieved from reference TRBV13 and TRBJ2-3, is AAGVIQSPRHLIKEKRETATLKCYPIPRHDTVYWYQQGPGQDPQFLISFYEKMQSDKGSIPDRFSAQQFSDYHSELNMSSLELGDSALYFCASSLRLAGGSTDTQYFGPGTRLTVL.

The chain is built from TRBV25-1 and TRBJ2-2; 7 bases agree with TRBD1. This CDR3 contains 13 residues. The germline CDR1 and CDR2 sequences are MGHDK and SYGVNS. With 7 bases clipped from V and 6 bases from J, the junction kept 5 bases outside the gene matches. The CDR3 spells CASKDRAAGELFF. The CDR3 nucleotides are TGTGCCAGCAAAGACAGGGCGGCCGGGGAGCTGTTTTTT.